The 18 T cell receptor beta chains below come from one sample, sequenced in a study of tumor-infiltrating lymphocytes in localized non-small cell lung cancer. Generated by immunoSEQ multiplex PCR, the TCRdb table keeps only in-frame clones and is missing some. The data show about 21,000 clones, around 80% seen once. The material sequenced was lung tumor tissue. Receptor source: a human donor with non-small cell lung cancer.

V gene TRBV10-1 combines with J gene TRBJ2-7, with D perhaps TRBD2 (5 bases). CDR1 is WNHNN, CDR2 SYGVQD, per germline (reference sequence). CDR3 length: 15 amino acids. V lost 3 bases, J lost 2 bases, and 14 bases lay in between. CDR3 nucleotides: TGCGCCAGCAGTGATGGTTCGGCGGGTGCCTACGAGCAGTACTTC. Translation gives CASSDGSAGAYEQYF.

J is TRBJ2-3 and V is TRBV11-2; D gene uncertain. The CDR3 totals 15 residues. V was shortened by 5 bases and J by 0 bases, with 12 bases between the two germline ends. Germline values: CDR1 SGHAT, CDR2 FQNNGV. CDR3 coding DNA: TGTGCCAGCAGCGCAATAACAAGTAGCACAGATACGCAGTATTTT. Protein product: CASSAITSSTDTQYF.

This clone occurred once. The V call is TRBV7-6, the J call TRBJ2-1; 15 nucleotides match TRBD2. The CDR3 length is 16 residues. V shed 2 bases and J 7 bases; nucleotides not matched to a gene: 3. CDR1 is SGHVS, CDR2 FNYEAQ, per germline. Here the CDR3 DNA reads TGTGCCAGCAGCTTAACCGGGACTAGCGGGAGGAATGAGCAGTTCTTC. Its translation: CASSLTGTSGRNEQFF. The whole variable domain, remainder taken from reference TRBV7-6 and TRBJ2-1, is GAGVSQSPRYKVTKRGQDVALRCDPISGHVSLYWYRQALGQGPEFLTYFNYEAQQDKSGLPNDRFSAERPEGSISTLTIQRTEQRDSAMYRCASSLTGTSGRNEQFFGPGTRLTVL.

The chain combines TRBV4-3 with TRBJ2-5; 10 bases align to TRBD2. Germline CDR1 LGHNA, CDR2 YSLEER. CDR3 length: 15 residues. The junction had 3 bases not matched to a gene; V was cut back by 0 bases and J by 5 bases. CDR3 DNA sequence: TGCGCCAGCAGCCAAGAACTAGCGGGATTCGAGACCCAGTACTTC. It encodes CASSQELAGFETQYF.

This chain links TRBV4-1 with TRBJ2-1, with 12 bases that match TRBD2. V shed 1 base and J 6 bases; nucleotides not matched to a gene: 4. Germline V lookup: CDR1 MGHRA, CDR2 YSYEKL. This CDR3 region has 16 residues. CDR3 sequence reads: CASSQVVLAGGNEQFF. As DNA, the CDR3 is TGCGCCAGCAGCCAAGTGGTACTAGCGGGAGGCAATGAGCAGTTCTTC.

In its sample, this clone was seen a few times. The rearrangement links TRBV10-2 to TRBJ2-2, with 8 bases matching TRBD2. Trimming cost V 7 bases and J 6 bases; bases outside gene matches: 7. Per germline, CDR1 WSHSY and CDR2 SAAADI. The CDR3 extends over 14 amino acids. The DNA of the CDR3 is TGCGCCAGCACTCGGGAGGGAGTCGCCGGGGAGCTGTTTTTT. It translates to CASTREGVAGELFF.

The rearrangement links TRBV7-9 to TRBJ1-1; the D is unclear. Germline V CDR1 and CDR2: SEHNR, FQNEAQ (reference sequence). Trimming pared 6 bases from V and 4 bases from J, leaving 6 bases between. There are 11 residues in the CDR3. The CDR3: CASSGSTEAFF. CDR3 coding DNA: TGTGCCAGCAGTGGGAGCACTGAAGCTTTCTTT.

This clone was counted a few times. The chain has TRBV2 and TRBJ2-2; TRBD2 is a possible D gene (5 bases). Germline V CDR1 and CDR2: SNHLY, FYNNEI. V lost 0 bases, J lost 4 bases, and 9 bases lay in between. The CDR3 extends over 15 amino acids. CDR3 loop: CASSEARLPTGELFF. The CDR3 coding sequence is TGTGCCAGCAGTGAAGCGAGACTACCCACCGGGGAGCTGTTTTTT. Together with reference TRBV2 and TRBJ2-2, the CDR3 gives the full variable domain: EPEVTQTPSHQVTQMGQEVILRCVPISNHLYFYWYRQILGQKVEFLVSFYNNEISEKSEIFDDQFSVERPDGSNFTLKIRSTKLEDSAMYFCASSEARLPTGELFFGEGSRLTVL.

In the case of this clone: One end of the junction fails to match germline, which may point to a read error. This sequence joins TRBV7-7 and TRBJ2-3; D gene ambiguous. Germline CDR1 is SSHAT and CDR2 is FNYEAQ (reference sequence). CDR3 length: 13 amino acids. DNA of the CDR3: TGTGCTAGCAGCTTAGACTGGGGAGATACGCAGTATTTT. It codes for CASSLDWGDTQYF.

The V gene is TRBV27, the J gene TRBJ2-2; the match to TRBD1 covers 10 bases. CDR1 is MNHEY, CDR2 SMNVEV, per germline (reference sequence). The CDR3 runs to 17 residues. The J segment lost 6 bases and the V segment lost 4 bases, leaving 11 bases of the junction unmatched. In nucleotides, the CDR3 is TGTGCCAGCAGTTCCTTGGGAGGGGACAGGGGTGCCGGGGAGCTGTTTTTT. Its protein is CASSSLGGDRGAGELFF.

The genes are TRBV5-5 and TRBJ1-2; TRBD1 matches at 11 bases. The ends lost 4 bases at V and 8 bases at J; junction bases unmatched: 7. The CDR3 extends over 14 amino acids. Germline V CDR1 and CDR2: SGHKS, YYEKEE (reference sequence). The CDR3 loop reads CASSPGQGAGGYTF. The CDR3 DNA follows: TGTGCCAGCAGCCCAGGACAGGGGGCAGGAGGCTACACCTTC. Full variable domain (outside the CDR3, taken from reference TRBV5-5 and TRBJ1-2): DAGVTQSPTHLIKTRGQQVTLRCSPISGHKSVSWYQQVLGQGPQFIFQYYEKEERGRGNFPDRFSARQFPNYSSELNVNALLLGDSALYLCASSPGQGAGGYTFGSGTRLTVV.

The chain recombines TRBV4-1 with TRBJ1-3, with a possible D match to TRBD1 (5 bases). Germline lookup yields CDR1 MGHRA and CDR2 YSYEKL. The ends were cut back, 0 bases at V and 2 bases at J, with 11 bases in the middle. CDR3 length: 16 amino acids. The CDR3 sequence is CASSQEFRVAGNTIYF. CDR3 in DNA: TGCGCCAGCAGCCAAGAGTTCAGGGTGGCTGGAAACACCATATATTTT.

V usage is TRBV7-2 and J usage is TRBJ1-5, with D hard to call. CDR3 length equals 16 residues. Trimming took 1 base from V and 0 from J, leaving 10 bases between them. Germline V CDR1 and CDR2: SGHTA, FQGNSA. The DNA for the CDR3 is TGTGCCAGCAGCTTAGGCAGTTCTAATAGCAATCAGCCCCAGCATTTT. This codes for CASSLGSSNSNQPQHF. Using reference TRBV7-2 and TRBJ1-5 for the parts outside the CDR3, the full variable domain is GAGVSQSPSNKVTEKGKDVELRCDPISGHTALYWYRQSLGQGLEFLIYFQGNSAPDKSGLPSDRFSAERTGGSVSTLTIQRTQQEDSAVYLCASSLGSSNSNQPQHFGDGTRLSIL.

The chain recombines TRBV7-2 with TRBJ2-7, with D tentatively TRBD1 (6 bases). In germline, CDR1 is SGHTA, CDR2 FQGNSA. The CDR3 loop spans 14 amino acids. The germline V and J ends were trimmed by 5 bases and 2 bases, with 13 bases remaining between them. CDR3 in amino acids: CASSPGQGPYEQYF. CDR3 sequence (DNA): TGTGCCAGCAGCCCCGGCCAGGGGCCCTACGAGCAGTACTTC. The full variable domain, completed using reference TRBV7-2 and TRBJ2-7, is GAGVSQSPSNKVTEKGKDVELRCDPISGHTALYWYRQSLGQGLEFLIYFQGNSAPDKSGLPSDRFSAERTGGSVSTLTIQRTQQEDSAVYLCASSPGQGPYEQYFGPGTRLTVT.

The chain combines TRBV7-6 with TRBJ1-4; D ambiguous. The CDR3 is made up of 14 amino acids. Deletions cut 1 base from V and 4 bases from J, with 7 bases between. Germline V gene data show CDR1 as SGHVS and CDR2 as FNYEAQ. The CDR3 coding sequence is TGTGCCAGCAGCTTAGGAGGAGTTAATGAAAAACTGTTTTTT. Protein sequence: CASSLGGVNEKLFF.

The rearrangement joins TRBV11-2 to TRBJ1-5, with 9 nucleotides matching TRBD1. Trimming cost V 5 bases and J 5 bases; bases outside gene matches: 4. There are 14 residues in the CDR3. The germline gives CDR1 SGHAT, CDR2 FQNNGV. Here the CDR3 DNA reads TGTGCCAGCAGCCTGGACAGGGGCTATCAGCCCCAGCATTTT. Translating gives CASSLDRGYQPQHF.

The chain couples TRBV15 to TRBJ2-5, with D uncertain. CDR1 and CDR2 (germline): LNHNV, YYDKDF (reference sequence). This CDR3 contains 15 residues. The V and J ends lost 0 bases and 1 base respectively, with 9 bases between them. The CDR3 DNA follows: TGTGCCACCAGCAGAGATCCAGGACCCCAAGAGACCCAGTACTTC. Its protein product is CATSRDPGPQETQYF.

The V gene is TRBV6-6, the J gene TRBJ1-2; D remains unclear. Trimming shortened V by 6 bases and J by 0 bases, and 11 bases separated the two germline ends. CDR1 is MNHNY, CDR2 SVGAGI, per germline (reference sequence). This CDR3 comprises 14 residues. The CDR3 nucleotides are TGTGCCAGCAGAAGACGACTGGCTAACTATGGCTACACCTTC. It codes for CASRRRLANYGYTF.